These T cell receptor beta chains were read from a single sample in a study of Ad26.COV2.S vaccination and SARS-CoV-2 variants. Using immunoSEQ multiplex PCR, the repertoire was profiled, and TCRdb retains in-frame clones only, with some absent. The sample shows about 370,000 clones, 88% of them seen only once. The material sequenced was peripheral blood, taken in a trial of Ad26.COV2.S vaccine versus placebo. The receptors stem from a person aged 18-65 years who received the Ad26.COV2.S COVID-19 vaccine or a placebo. Both conserved end residues are part of each CDR3. The D gene is left open where the match is weak. Size values are once, few and many counts, or a class for expanded clones, and some rows have none.

>TRBJ2-7|TRBV7-8|NA|NA
CASSLSRTGFYEQYF
TGTGCCAGCAGCTTATCCCGAACAGGGTTCTACGAGCAGTACTTC
>TRBJ2-6|TRBV9|NA|NA
CASSLVTGANVLTF
TGTGCCAGCAGCCTCGTAACTGGGGCCAACGTCCTGACTTTC
>TRBJ2-7|TRBV5-1|NA|TRBD1
CASSLGGTGVGEQYF
TGCGCCAGCAGCTTAGGAGGGACAGGGGTGGGCGAGCAGTACTTC
>TRBJ2-3|TRBV9|NA|NA
CASSPIGRGARDTQYF
TGTGCCAGCAGCCCGATTGGCAGGGGCGCAAGAGATACGCAGTATTTT
>TRBJ2-7|TRBV5-4|NA|NA
CASSFQGADEQYF
TGTGCCAGCAGCTTTCAAGGGGCCGACGAGCAGTACTTC
>TRBJ2-5|TRBV6-6|NA|NA
CASTPGFRETQYF
TGTGCCAGCACCCCAGGGTTCCGGGAGACCCAGTACTTC
>TRBJ2-5|TRBV5-4|NA|TRBD1
CASRDRDQETQYF
TGTGCCAGCAGAGACAGGGACCAAGAGACCCAGTACTTC
>TRBJ1-2|TRBV6-5|NA|NA
CASNRPPSYGYTF
TGTGCCAGCAATCGCCCCCCAAGCTATGGCTACACCTTC
>TRBJ2-5|TRBV25-1|NA|TRBD1
CASSEWRTGGETQYF
TGTGCCAGCAGTGAATGGCGGACAGGGGGAGAGACCCAGTACTTC
>TRBJ1-5|TRBV6-5|NA|NA
CASSYSGQSNQPQHF
TGTGCCAGCAGTTACTCAGGACAGAGCAATCAGCCCCAGCATTTT
>TRBJ2-1|TRBV4-1|few|TRBD2
CASSQVAGGLGEQFF
TGCGCCAGCAGCCAGGTAGCGGGGGGGCTCGGTGAGCAGTTCTTC
>TRBJ1-1|TRBV7-9|NA|NA
CASSLDAYTEAFF
TGTGCCAGCAGCTTAGACGCTTACACTGAAGCTTTCTTT
>TRBJ2-5|TRBV2|NA|NA
CASSEQGYQETQYF
TGTGCCAGCAGTGAGCAGGGGTACCAAGAGACCCAGTACTTC
>TRBJ1-4|TRBV4-1|NA|TRBD1
CASRLGQGSEKLFF
TGCGCCAGCAGGCTGGGACAGGGAAGCGAAAAACTGTTTTTT
>TRBJ2-5|TRBV11-3|NA|NA
CASSFPGEETQYF
TGTGCCAGCAGCTTTCCGGGGGAAGAGACCCAGTACTTC
>TRBJ2-2|TRBV5-6|NA|NA
CASSLGVSGELFF
TGTGCCAGCAGCTTGGGAGTTTCCGGGGAGCTGTTTTTT
>TRBJ2-3|TRBV23-1|NA|NA
CASSQTRVSGGEDTQYF
TGCGCCAGCAGTCAAACCCGGGTTTCAGGTGGGGAAGATACGCAGTATTTT